The sequence of this T cell receptor beta chain was determined in a study of cytotoxic CD8 clonotypes in ibrutinib-treated CLL. Libraries were prepared by immunoSEQ multiplex PCR; TCRdb keeps only in-frame clonotypes and omits some of them. The data contain 300,000 to 400,000 clones, roughly two thirds of them singletons. Genomic DNA (roughly 2 micrograms) was obtained from cryopreserved PBMCs for construction of TCR beta libraries. Of note for this clone: Its antigen is still unknown.

The study, taken as a whole, reports: Clonality measured at baseline exceeded age-matched healthy donors, tracking circulating CD8+ T-cell counts. The clonality rise at ibrutinib response reflected private clonotype expansion. Whereas clonality rose at ibrutinib response, it declined toward baseline at progression.

The clonotype comes from a human donor with chronic lymphocytic leukemia. Specimen: PBMCs, collected after 36 months of ibrutinib treatment.

The CDR3 coding sequence is TGTGCCAGCAGCTACCCCCCAGATACGCAGTATTTT. Translated: CASSYPPDTQYF. This chain links TRBV5-4 with TRBJ2-3; the D is unclear. CDR1 is SGHNT and CDR2 is YYREEE in the germline V gene (reference sequence). The CDR3 length is 12 residues. V shed 3 bases and J shed 4 bases, with 6 bases lying between them.